The 12 T cell receptor beta chains below were found in one sample sequenced in a study of blood T cell repertoires in COVID-19. Produced via immunoSEQ multiplex PCR; TCRdb's table is partial and in-frame only. There are about 150,000 clones in the sample; about 86% occur only once, and 25% to 30% lies in the top ten. The sequenced sample consisted of peripheral blood. These receptors all stem from a woman aged 60-75 years with acute or convalescent COVID-19.

The V and J genes are TRBV25-1 and TRBJ1-2, with D maybe TRBD1 (6 bases). Germline V lookup: CDR1 MGHDK, CDR2 SYGVNS. V dropped 7 bases and J dropped 7 bases, with 31 bases sitting between them. This CDR3 has 18 residues. The CDR3: CASNGQRGIRGNSVGYTF. The CDR3 bases are TGTGCCAGCAACGGACAGAGGGGAATTCGGGGTAATTCGGTTGGCTACACCTTC.

The chain joins TRBV2 to TRBJ2-5; D remains ambiguous. The germline CDR1 and CDR2 sequences are SNHLY and FYNNEI. CDR3 size: 11 residues. The V gene lost 9 bases and the J gene lost 2 bases, with 7 bases spanning the gap. The CDR3 nucleotides read TGTGCCAGGAACAGACAAGAGACCCAGTACTTC. Translation gives CARNRQETQYF.

In its sample, this clone was seen a few times. The chain links TRBV6-5 to TRBJ1-2, with D perhaps TRBD1 (5 bases). The CDR3 covers 13 residues. Germline CDR1 MNHEY, CDR2 SVGAGI. V dropped 6 bases and J dropped 6 bases, with 14 bases sitting between them. The CDR3 sequence: CASRPGTRNGYTF. The DNA for the CDR3 is TGTGCCAGCAGACCCGGGACTAGGAATGGCTACACCTTC.

This chain links TRBV6-1 with TRBJ1-5; 7 bases map to TRBD1. The junction had 4 bases not matched to a gene; V was cut back by 1 base and J by 4 bases. Germline values: CDR1 MNHNS, CDR2 SASEGT. The CDR3 spans 15 residues. CDR3 in DNA: TGTGCCAGCAGTGAAGGGGACAGCCAAAATCAGCCCCAGCATTTT. Protein sequence: CASSEGDSQNQPQHF.

The V gene is TRBV5-1, the J gene TRBJ2-1, with D possibly matching TRBD2 (6 bases). V lost 4 bases, J lost 7 bases, and 15 bases lay in between. Germline values: CDR1 SGHRS, CDR2 YFSETQ. The CDR3 has 14 residues. CDR3 sequence (DNA): TGCGCCAGCAGCACCGGGAGCTCAGGGAATGAGCAGTTCTTC. Encoded protein: CASSTGSSGNEQFF.

The rearrangement uses TRBV12-3 or TRBV12-4 and TRBJ1-3, with D uncertain. The CDR3 sequence is 13 residues long. The germline V and J ends were trimmed by 9 bases and 0 bases, with 9 bases remaining between them. Here the CDR3 reads CARRELSGNTIYF. CDR3 DNA: TGTGCCAGGAGGGAACTCTCTGGAAACACCATATATTTT.

The chain uses TRBV10-3 and TRBJ1-2, with D possibly being TRBD1 (5 bases). Per the germline V gene, CDR1 is ENHRY and CDR2 is SYGVKD. The CDR3 spans 13 residues. The germline V and J ends were trimmed by 6 bases and 5 bases, with 13 bases remaining between them. CDR3 bases: TGTGCCATCAGCGAGCCCCCAGGGTATGGCTACACCTTC. Encoded protein: CAISEPPGYGYTF.

The rearrangement links TRBV25-1 to TRBJ2-7; D may be TRBD1 (6 bases). Germline V gene sequence: CDR1 MGHDK, CDR2 SYGVNS. The CDR3 is 14 amino acids. Deletions cut 5 bases from V and 4 bases from J, with 15 bases between. The CDR3 sequence: CASSTPSQGYEQYF. The CDR3 DNA reads as TGTGCCAGCAGTACTCCCTCCCAGGGGTACGAGCAGTACTTC.

J is TRBJ1-4 and V is TRBV6-1; D not resolved. Looked up from germline, CDR1 is MNHNS and CDR2 is SASEGT. V shed 2 bases and J shed 4 bases, with 11 bases lying between them. This CDR3 is 15 amino acids long. CDR3 in DNA: TGTGCCAGCAGTGAATTCCGGGTTGGTAATGAAAAACTGTTTTTT. It translates to CASSEFRVGNEKLFF.

This clone is a singleton in its sample. The chain carries TRBV10-3 and TRBJ1-2, with 8 nucleotides matching TRBD1. The CDR3 is 15 residues long. V lost 6 bases, J lost 5 bases, and 11 bases stayed unmatched. Germline CDR1 and CDR2: ENHRY and SYGVKD. CDR3 nucleotide sequence: TGTGCCATCAGCGACCAGGACAGGGCATTATATGGCTACACCTTC. Encoded protein: CAISDQDRALYGYTF.

This sequence joins TRBV7-9 and TRBJ2-7; weak D call: TRBD1 (6 bases). The CDR3 extends over 14 amino acids. V lost 5 bases and J 3 bases, leaving 14 bases between the germline ends. Germline V gives CDR1 SEHNR, CDR2 FQNEAQ (reference sequence). The DNA of the CDR3 is TGTGCCAGCAGCATTCTCACAGGGTACTACGAGCAGTACTTC. It encodes CASSILTGYYEQYF. Full variable domain (remainder filled in from reference TRBV7-9 and TRBJ2-7): DTGVSQNPRHKITKRGQNVTFRCDPISEHNRLYWYRQTLGQGPEFLTYFQNEAQLEKSRLLSDRFSAERPKGSFSTLEIQRTEQGDSAMYLCASSILTGYYEQYFGPGTRLTVT.

The rearrangement links TRBV4-1 to TRBJ2-5; 8 nucleotides agree with TRBD2. CDR3 length equals 16 residues. The germline CDR1 and CDR2 sequences are MGHRA and YSYEKL. V was clipped by 1 base and J by 1 base; unmatched bases: 5. The CDR3 protein is CASSQALAGIQETQYF. CDR3 nucleotide sequence: TGCGCCAGCAGCCAAGCCCTAGCGGGTATCCAAGAGACCCAGTACTTC.